The clone carrying this T cell receptor (beta chain) was counted many times. For repertoire sequencing, the TCR beta CDR3 regions were amplified from RNA transcripts. RT-PCR was first run with HTBI primers, then multiplex PCR in a second round. Each CDR3 protein is one row after TCRdb ran MiXCR on the multiplex PCR reads. This sample has 650,000 to 900,000 distinct CDR3 sequences; around 40% occur once, and the top ten carry roughly 46%. The sample originates from a study of Graves' ophthalmopathy and Graves' hyperthyroidism. Per germline, CDR1 KGHDR and CDR2 SFDVKD. This CDR3 is 16 amino acids long. The V and J ends lost 4 bases and 5 bases, in that order; junction bases with no gene match: 9.

The J gene is TRBJ1-4, the V gene TRBV24-1; 7 nucleotides agree with TRBD1. The sequenced sample consisted of peripheral blood. The sequence derives from an adult man with Graves' ophthalmopathy. The CDR3 sequence: CATSEATGTENEKLFF. The CDR3 DNA sequence: TGTGCCACCAGTGAAGCGACCGGGACAGAAAATGAAAAACTGTTTTTT.